The T cell receptor beta chain described here comes from a study of T-cell memory formation after mild COVID-19. General observations from the study: Chiefly within CM and EM were the contracting CD4+ clones; CD8+ ones were within EMRA. Whereas later expanders leaned CD4+, clones contracting day 15 to 85 showed a balanced CD4/CD8 makeup.

5'RACE primed from the constant segment yielded TCR alpha and TCR beta cDNA libraries bearing sample barcodes and UMIs. TCRdb itself ran the 5' RACE reads through MiXCR, one entry per CDR3 protein. The repertoire has fewer than 150,000 distinct CDR3 sequences, about 17% of them found once; the top ten carry roughly 5.2%. V was clipped by 6 bases and J by 4 bases, with 6 bases between them. This CDR3 spans 11 amino acids. Germline V CDR1 and CDR2: MNHNS, SASEGT. This clonotype was counted only a few times. Its antigen is not identified. The rearrangement joins TRBV6-1 to TRBJ2-5; D assignment may be TRBD1 or TRBD2 (5 bases each). Sample: PBMCs or a T cell subset sorted from them (not recorded which). The TCR comes from a young man who had mild COVID-19 (a few samples of this study predate the infection). Cell type and time point are not known. As DNA, the CDR3 is TGTGCCAGCAGGAGGGGAGAGACCCAGTACTTC. It encodes CASRRGETQYF.